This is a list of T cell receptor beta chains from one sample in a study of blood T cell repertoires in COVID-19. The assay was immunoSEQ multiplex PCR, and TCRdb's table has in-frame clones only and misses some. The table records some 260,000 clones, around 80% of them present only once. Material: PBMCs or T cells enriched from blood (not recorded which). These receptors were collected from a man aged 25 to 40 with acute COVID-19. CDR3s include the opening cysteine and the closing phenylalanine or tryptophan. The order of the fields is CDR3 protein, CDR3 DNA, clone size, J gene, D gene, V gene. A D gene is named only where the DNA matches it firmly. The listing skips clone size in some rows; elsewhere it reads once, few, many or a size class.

CDR3: CASPSSGNTIYF
DNA: TGTGCCAGCCCATCCTCTGGAAACACCATATATTTT
size: NA
J: TRBJ1-3
D: NA
V: TRBV6-5

CDR3: CASSQVGTVMYNEQFF
DNA: TGTGCCAGCAGCCAAGTTGGCACCGTAATGTACAATGAGCAGTTCTTC
size: NA
J: TRBJ2-1
D: NA
V: TRBV3-1/TRBV3-2

CDR3: CATSRTGTDEKLFF
DNA: TGTGCCACCAGCAGAACCGGGACAGATGAAAAACTGTTTTTT
size: NA
J: TRBJ1-4
D: TRBD1
V: TRBV15

CDR3: CASSQDHGGSGKTQYF
DNA: TGTGCCAGCAGCCAAGACCACGGGGGGAGCGGAAAGACCCAGTACTTC
size: NA
J: TRBJ2-5
D: TRBD2
V: TRBV3-1/TRBV3-2

CDR3: CASSQRTLDSPLHF
DNA: TGCGCCAGCAGCCAACGGACACTGGATTCACCCCTCCACTTT
size: NA
J: TRBJ1-6
D: NA
V: TRBV4-1

CDR3: CASSGGGGFSGANVLTF
DNA: TGTGCCAGCAGTGGTGGTGGAGGGTTCTCTGGGGCCAACGTCCTGACTTTC
size: few
J: TRBJ2-6
D: NA
V: TRBV6-1

CDR3: CASSMNGQLAYGYTF
DNA: TGTGCCAGTAGTATGAACGGACAGCTCGCGTATGGCTACACCTTC
size: once
J: TRBJ1-2
D: NA
V: TRBV19

CDR3: CASSRGQTLLFF
DNA: TGTGCCAGTAGCAGGGGACAGACGTTGCTGTTTTTT
size: NA
J: TRBJ1-4
D: TRBD1
V: TRBV19

CDR3: CASSPPRVGADGYTF
DNA: TGTGCCAGTTCCCCCCCCCGGGTGGGGGCGGATGGCTACACCTTC
size: NA
J: TRBJ1-2
D: NA
V: TRBV6-5

CDR3: CASSLGQGIGGYTF
DNA: TGTGCCAGCAGTTTAGGACAGGGCATCGGTGGCTACACCTTC
size: once
J: TRBJ1-2
D: TRBD1
V: TRBV27

CDR3: CASQTGGGGNTIYF
DNA: TGTGCCAGCCAAACAGGGGGCGGTGGAAACACCATATATTTT
size: NA
J: TRBJ1-3
D: TRBD1
V: TRBV28

CDR3: CASSIAGGAVDTQYF
DNA: TGTGCCAGTAGTATCGCAGGGGGCGCGGTAGATACGCAGTATTTT
size: NA
J: TRBJ2-3
D: TRBD1
V: TRBV19

CDR3: CASRPTGPNNYGYTF
DNA: TGTGCCAGCAGACCGACAGGGCCGAATAACTATGGCTACACCTTC
size: many
J: TRBJ1-2
D: TRBD1
V: TRBV5-6

CDR3: CATSRRPQQGFAGNTEAFF
DNA: TGTGCCACCAGCAGAAGACCACAACAGGGTTTCGCAGGAAACACTGAAGCTTTCTTT
size: NA
J: TRBJ1-1
D: NA
V: TRBV15

CDR3: CASSPVQGASGGANVLTF
DNA: TGTGCCAGCTCACCTGTCCAGGGGGCAAGTGGTGGGGCCAACGTCCTGACTTTC
size: NA
J: TRBJ2-6
D: TRBD1
V: TRBV18

CDR3: CASSKTETGELFF
DNA: TGTGCCAGCAGCAAGACTGAGACCGGGGAGCTGTTTTTT
size: NA
J: TRBJ2-2
D: NA
V: TRBV7-9

CDR3: CASSPRDSSNTEAFF
DNA: TGTGCCAGCAGCCCCCGGGACAGCTCGAACACTGAAGCTTTCTTT
size: NA
J: TRBJ1-1
D: TRBD1
V: TRBV7-8

CDR3: CATFYGGSGTGELFF
DNA: TGTGCCACCTTTTACGGCGGGAGTGGAACCGGGGAGCTGTTTTTT
size: NA
J: TRBJ2-2
D: TRBD2
V: TRBV19

CDR3: CAQADAGALGNTIYF
DNA: TGTGCCCAAGCAGATGCGGGGGCGCTAGGAAACACCATATATTTT
size: NA
J: TRBJ1-3
D: NA
V: TRBV13

CDR3: CASNHQGAAEAFF
DNA: TGTGCCAGCAACCACCAGGGGGCTGCTGAAGCTTTCTTT
size: NA
J: TRBJ1-1
D: TRBD1
V: TRBV6-5

CDR3: CASSRSGTGQQPQHF
DNA: TGTGCCAGCAGCAGATCCGGGACAGGGCAACAGCCCCAGCATTTT
size: NA
J: TRBJ1-5
D: TRBD1
V: TRBV7-6

CDR3: CASSSQAIRADTQYF
DNA: TGTGCCAGCAGCTCCCAAGCTATACGCGCAGATACGCAGTATTTT
size: NA
J: TRBJ2-3
D: NA
V: TRBV11-2

CDR3: CATSDTGGLAGANVLTF
DNA: TGTGCCACCAGTGATACAGGGGGCTTGGCTGGGGCCAACGTCCTGACTTTC
size: NA
J: TRBJ2-6
D: TRBD1
V: TRBV24-1

CDR3: CASSRQGKLNYGYTF
DNA: TGCGCCAGCAGCCGACAGGGAAAACTTAACTATGGCTACACCTTC
size: NA
J: TRBJ1-2
D: TRBD1
V: TRBV4-1

CDR3: CASSPNSLGGANVLTF
DNA: TGTGCCAGCTCACCAAACAGCCTCGGTGGGGCCAACGTCCTGACTTTC
size: NA
J: TRBJ2-6
D: NA
V: TRBV18

CDR3: CASSIVNQLNTGELFF
DNA: TGTGCCAGTAGTATAGTAAACCAACTTAACACCGGGGAGCTGTTTTTT
size: few
J: TRBJ2-2
D: NA
V: TRBV19

CDR3: CASSQDFTGGYTF
DNA: TGTGCCAGCAGCCAAGATTTTACAGGGGGGTACACCTTC
size: NA
J: TRBJ1-2
D: TRBD1
V: TRBV3-1/TRBV3-2

CDR3: CASASSKIQGISIFNNQPQHF
DNA: TGCGCCAGCGCCTCAAGCAAAATCCAGGGGATTTCAATATTTAACAATCAGCCCCAGCATTTT
size: NA
J: TRBJ1-5
D: NA
V: TRBV4-1

CDR3: CASSLSTPGELFF
DNA: TGTGCCAGCAGTTTAAGCACGCCCGGGGAGCTGTTTTTT
size: NA
J: TRBJ2-2
D: NA
V: TRBV28

CDR3: CASRLPGTNYGYTF
DNA: TGTGCCAGTAGGCTTCCCGGGACTAACTATGGCTACACCTTC
size: NA
J: TRBJ1-2
D: NA
V: TRBV19

CDR3: CASSLGGQAPLSLHF
DNA: TGTGCCAGCAGCTTGGGTGGACAGGCACCTTTATCCCTCCACTTT
size: NA
J: TRBJ1-6
D: TRBD1
V: TRBV5-5

CDR3: CASSSGTSTETQYF
DNA: TGTGCCAGCAGCTCCGGGACTAGCACTGAGACCCAGTACTTC
size: NA
J: TRBJ2-5
D: TRBD2
V: TRBV5-1

CDR3: CASSQGAPPDTQYF
DNA: TGCGCCAGCAGCCAAGGGGCCCCCCCAGATACGCAGTATTTT
size: NA
J: TRBJ2-3
D: NA
V: TRBV4-3

CDR3: CASSQVRGKTQYF
DNA: TGTGCCAGCAGCCAAGTGCGGGGAAAGACCCAGTACTTC
size: NA
J: TRBJ2-5
D: NA
V: TRBV14

CDR3: CASRSGTGRQPQHF
DNA: TGTGCCAGCAGGTCTGGGACAGGGAGACAGCCCCAGCATTTT
size: NA
J: TRBJ1-5
D: TRBD1
V: TRBV6-5

CDR3: CASSGELAGGGELFF
DNA: TGTGCCAGCTCGGGGGAGCTAGCGGGAGGCGGGGAGCTGTTTTTT
size: NA
J: TRBJ2-2
D: TRBD2
V: TRBV6-5

CDR3: CASSKAGRDTEAFF
DNA: TGTGCCAGCAGCAAAGCGGGGAGAGACACTGAAGCTTTCTTT
size: NA
J: TRBJ1-1
D: NA
V: TRBV9

CDR3: CASSYNGGSNQPQHF
DNA: TGTGCCAGCAGTTACAACGGGGGAAGCAATCAGCCCCAGCATTTT
size: NA
J: TRBJ1-5
D: NA
V: TRBV6-5

CDR3: CASSILGLARLVTRELFF
DNA: TGTGCCAGTAGTATACTAGGCCTAGCGAGACTCGTCACCAGGGAGCTGTTTTTT
size: few
J: TRBJ2-2
D: NA
V: TRBV19

CDR3: CATSRDKGFPEKLFF
DNA: TGTGCCACCAGCAGAGATAAGGGGTTCCCTGAAAAACTGTTTTTT
size: NA
J: TRBJ1-4
D: NA
V: TRBV15

CDR3: CASSPWGDTEAFF
DNA: TGTGCCAGCAGCCCGTGGGGGGACACTGAAGCTTTCTTT
size: NA
J: TRBJ1-1
D: NA
V: TRBV9

CDR3: CAWSGTSPVETQYF
DNA: TGTGCCTGGTCGGGTACTAGCCCGGTGGAGACCCAGTACTTC
size: NA
J: TRBJ2-5
D: NA
V: TRBV30

CDR3: CASSLARGQETQYF
DNA: TGTGCCAGCAGCTTAGCACGGGGGCAAGAGACCCAGTACTTC
size: NA
J: TRBJ2-5
D: NA
V: TRBV7-2

CDR3: CASSSLGQGSNQPQHF
DNA: TGTGCCAGCAGTTCCCTGGGACAGGGTAGCAATCAGCCCCAGCATTTT
size: NA
J: TRBJ1-5
D: TRBD1
V: TRBV6-5

CDR3: CASSIPGTGYYGYTF
DNA: TGTGCCAGCAGCATACCCGGGACAGGATACTATGGCTACACCTTC
size: NA
J: TRBJ1-2
D: TRBD1
V: TRBV5-4

CDR3: CATSRASDKSTEAFF
DNA: TGTGCCACCAGCAGAGCCTCGGACAAGAGCACTGAAGCTTTCTTT
size: NA
J: TRBJ1-1
D: NA
V: TRBV15

CDR3: CASILRGFSNYGYTF
DNA: TGTGCCAGCATTCTAAGGGGGTTTTCTAACTATGGCTACACCTTC
size: NA
J: TRBJ1-2
D: NA
V: TRBV28

CDR3: CASTLGRGNTGELFF
DNA: TGTGCCAGTACCCTAGGTCGGGGGAACACCGGGGAGCTGTTTTTT
size: NA
J: TRBJ2-2
D: NA
V: TRBV19

CDR3: CASSQMLGLGEQFF
DNA: TGTGCCAGCAGCCAAATGCTAGGATTGGGTGAGCAGTTCTTC
size: many
J: TRBJ2-1
D: NA
V: TRBV3-1/TRBV3-2

CDR3: CASSGGTGDLNTEAFF
DNA: TGTGCCAGCAGCGGGGGGACAGGGGATTTGAACACTGAAGCTTTCTTT
size: few
J: TRBJ1-1
D: TRBD1
V: TRBV5-4

CDR3: CASSTRTSGKFGTQYF
DNA: TGTGCCAGCAGTACTAGGACTAGCGGGAAATTCGGGACCCAGTACTTC
size: NA
J: TRBJ2-5
D: TRBD2
V: TRBV6-6

CDR3: CASSPSTGQVLSYTF
DNA: TGTGCCAGCAGCCCGTCAACCGGCCAGGTCCTAAGCTACACCTTC
size: NA
J: TRBJ1-2
D: NA
V: TRBV7-9

CDR3: CASSLDRDNGYTF
DNA: TGCGCCAGCAGCTTGGACAGGGACAATGGCTACACCTTC
size: once
J: TRBJ1-2
D: NA
V: TRBV5-1

CDR3: CASSAGTGLWSPLHF
DNA: TGTGCCAGCAGTGCCGGGACAGGGCTGTGGTCACCCCTCCACTTT
size: NA
J: TRBJ1-6
D: TRBD1
V: TRBV27

CDR3: CASSLTSGAYNEQFF
DNA: TGTGCCAGCAGCCTGACTAGCGGGGCGTACAATGAGCAGTTCTTC
size: NA
J: TRBJ2-1
D: TRBD2
V: TRBV11-1